The 19 T cell receptor beta chains given below trace back to one sample, sequenced in a study of shared clonotypes between healthy human individuals. Method: immunoSEQ multiplex PCR; TCRdb's copy keeps in-frame clones and lacks some. The table lists about 2.1 million clones, around 95% of them singletons. Naive CD8 populations comprised CD45RO-negative cells positively selected for CCR7, excluding terminally differentiated effector memory CD45RA+ cells. The sample taken for sequencing was naive CD8+ T cells from PBMCs. The receptors stem from a young man in good health. Some clones in this sample may be carry-over from other donors' samples.

The chain is built from TRBV9 and TRBJ2-1; no clear D. Trimming stripped 0 bases from V and 4 bases from J, with 5 bases between. Germline loops: CDR1 SGDLS, CDR2 YYNGEE. The CDR3 loop spans 13 amino acids. Written as DNA, the CDR3 is TGTGCCAGCAGCGTAGAAACTTACAATGAGCAGTTCTTC. Amino acids: CASSVETYNEQFF.

The V gene is TRBV28, the J gene TRBJ1-2, with 7 bases matching TRBD1. The junction had 13 bases not matched to a gene; V was cut back by 5 bases and J by 4 bases. The CDR3 runs 16 residues. Germline V gene lookup returns CDR1 MDHEN and CDR2 SYDVKM. In DNA form, the CDR3 reads TGTGCCAGCAGTCAGCGGGACAGCGATTCTTTCTATGGCTACACCTTC. It is translated as CASSQRDSDSFYGYTF.

The chain has TRBV27 and TRBJ2-7, with 11 nucleotides matching TRBD1. This CDR3 has 11 amino acids. Trimming took 8 bases from V and 7 from J; bases not matched to a gene: 1. Germline loops: CDR1 MNHEY, CDR2 SMNVEV (reference sequence). The DNA for the CDR3 is TGTGCCAGCGGACAGGGGGCTGAGCAGTACTTC. It translates to CASGQGAEQYF.

The chain carries TRBV6-1 and TRBJ2-1; 12 bases fit TRBD2. The CDR3 spans 16 residues. V trimming: 2 bases; J trimming: 6 bases; junction bases outside the gene matches: 5. Germline V gene data show CDR1 as MNHNS and CDR2 as SASEGT. The CDR3 DNA sequence: TGTGCCAGCAGTGAATGGACTAGCGGGGCCACCAATGAGCAGTTCTTC. This sequence encodes CASSEWTSGATNEQFF.

This clone was seen only once. The chain carries TRBV29-1 and TRBJ2-7; D is possibly TRBD2 (5 bases). CDR1 and CDR2 (germline): SQVTM, ANQGSEA. CDR3 size: 15 residues. Deletions cut 2 bases from V and 2 bases from J, with 16 bases between. As DNA, the CDR3 is TGCAGCGTTGAAACAGCGGAAGTTTACCCCTACGAGCAGTACTTC. It specifies CSVETAEVYPYEQYF.

The chain recombines TRBV28 with TRBJ2-7; no firm D call. The CDR3 runs to 13 residues. Per the germline V gene, CDR1 is MDHEN and CDR2 is SYDVKM. Trimming took off 2 bases at V and 7 bases at J, with 12 bases between the two ends. CDR3: CASSLRPHREQYF. As DNA, the CDR3 is TGTGCCAGCAGTTTACGGCCACATAGGGAGCAGTACTTC.

The chain has TRBV28 and TRBJ1-5; TRBD1 aligns across 8 bases. J was trimmed by 3 bases and V by 6 bases; bases with no gene match: 10. Germline CDR1 and CDR2: MDHEN and SYDVKM. The CDR3 runs 16 residues. This CDR3 is CASSLGQGGFNQPQHF. For the CDR3, the DNA is TGTGCCAGCAGCCTTGGACAGGGAGGGTTCAATCAGCCCCAGCATTTT.

V gene TRBV27 combines with J gene TRBJ2-2, with D possibly matching TRBD2 (6 bases). This CDR3 is built from 12 residues. Per germline, CDR1 MNHEY and CDR2 SMNVEV (reference sequence). V dropped 1 base and J dropped 12 bases, with 9 bases sitting between them. CDR3 amino acids: CASSLFRGKLFF. CDR3 bases: TGTGCCAGCAGTTTATTTCGGGGGAAGCTGTTTTTT.

CDR3 in amino acids: CASSLFSDPNTGELFF. In nucleotides, the CDR3 is TGCGCCAGCAGCTTGTTCTCGGATCCGAACACCGGGGAGCTGTTTTTT. The chain employs TRBV5-1 and TRBJ2-2; D ambiguous. The ends were cut back, 1 base at V and 0 bases at J, with 10 bases in the middle. Looked up from germline, CDR1 is SGHRS and CDR2 is YFSETQ. The CDR3 sequence is 16 residues long.

This chain links TRBV9 with TRBJ2-7; a possible D gene is TRBD1 (6 bases). V lost 4 bases and J lost 2, with 19 bases in between. Germline CDR1 SGDLS, CDR2 YYNGEE. The CDR3 has 16 amino acids. The CDR3 here is CASSTYRQDPPYEQYF. DNA of the CDR3: TGTGCCAGCAGCACCTATAGACAGGACCCCCCCTACGAGCAGTACTTC.

The chain combines TRBV18 with TRBJ2-7, with 8 bases that match TRBD2. The CDR3 extends over 17 amino acids. The germline V gene has CDR1 KGHSH and CDR2 LQKENI. V lost 3 bases, J lost 5 bases, and 15 bases stayed unmatched. The CDR3 nucleotides read TGTGCCAGCTCACCTTTCGGCGGAGAGCGGGAGCTCAACGAGCAGTACTTC. It is translated as CASSPFGGERELNEQYF.

The V call is TRBV9, the J call TRBJ1-2, with D tentatively TRBD1 (6 bases). Trimming took off 3 bases at V and 2 bases at J, with 14 bases between the two ends. CDR1 and CDR2 from the germline V gene are SGDLS and YYNGEE. This CDR3 has 15 residues. CDR3 residues: CASSGSRGTNYGYTF. The CDR3 DNA reads as TGTGCCAGCAGCGGAAGCAGGGGTACAAACTATGGCTACACCTTC.

The chain employs TRBV6-1 and TRBJ2-7, with 14 bases that match TRBD2. After removal of 7 bases from V and 5 bases from J, the junction contained 7 bases not matched to a gene. In germline, CDR1 is MNHNS, CDR2 SASEGT. This CDR3 contains 15 residues. The CDR3 nucleotides are TGTGCCAGCACTCCGACTAGCGGGAGGGCCCACGAGCAGTACTTC. It yields the protein CASTPTSGRAHEQYF.

The chain recombines TRBV5-1 with TRBJ1-3, with 7 positions matching TRBD1. With V trimmed by 5 bases and J by 0 bases, 5 bases remained unmatched. Looked up from germline, CDR1 is SGHRS and CDR2 is YFSETQ. The CDR3 is made up of 15 amino acids. CDR3 nucleotides: TGCGCCAGCAGACGAGGGACAGACTCTGGAAACACCATATATTTT. This translates into CASRRGTDSGNTIYF.

As regards this clone: This sample includes further DNA sequences coding for the same CDR3. V gene TRBV27 combines with J gene TRBJ1-1, with D perhaps TRBD1 (6 bases). V lost 2 bases to trimming and J lost 4 bases, with 8 bases between them. CDR1 is MNHEY, CDR2 SMNVEV, per germline (reference sequence). CDR3 size: 13 residues. The CDR3 is CASSLRGGTEAFF. CDR3 DNA: TGTGCCAGCAGTTTACGAGGGGGCACTGAAGCTTTCTTT.

Concerning this clone itself: Within the sample, other DNA sequences also encode this same CDR3. The chain combines TRBV9 with TRBJ2-7; 7 bases agree with TRBD1. CDR1 and CDR2 from the germline V gene are SGDLS and YYNGEE. Trimming cost V 3 bases and J 4 bases; bases outside gene matches: 7. The CDR3 has 14 residues. Here the CDR3 reads CASSEGGRGYEQYF. CDR3 in DNA: TGTGCCAGCAGCGAAGGGGGCAGGGGTTACGAGCAGTACTTC.

The gene calls are TRBV28 and TRBJ2-4; TRBD1 matches at 7 bases. The CDR3 contains 17 residues. Germline CDR1 is MDHEN and CDR2 is SYDVKM. V was pared by 5 bases and J by 11 bases, with 21 bases of the junction left unmatched. In DNA, the CDR3 is TGTGCCAGCAGTCCTATCCAAAACACTGACAGGGTTAGGGTTCAGTACTTC. Amino acid sequence: CASSPIQNTDRVRVQYF.

V and J are TRBV28 and TRBJ2-7, with 9 bases matching TRBD2. V lost 4 bases and J lost 0; bases outside the gene matches: 4. Germline assignment: CDR1 MDHEN and CDR2 SYDVKM. This CDR3 spans 15 amino acids. In DNA, the CDR3 is TGTGCCAGCAGTTACCAGACTAGCGGCTCCTACGAGCAGTACTTC. Translating gives CASSYQTSGSYEQYF.

The V gene is TRBV7-9, the J gene TRBJ1-1; D might be TRBD1 (6 bases). Trimming took 4 bases from V and 0 from J, leaving 12 bases between them. Germline values: CDR1 SEHNR, CDR2 FQNEAQ (reference sequence). The CDR3 spans 15 residues. CDR3 sequence: CASSSRRGVNTEAFF. CDR3 DNA sequence: TGTGCCAGCAGCTCCCGGAGGGGGGTGAACACTGAAGCTTTCTTT.